The 5 T cell receptor beta chains below were found in one sample sequenced in a study of blood T cell repertoires in COVID-19. Profiling relied on immunoSEQ multiplex PCR, and the TCRdb table lists in-frame clones only, not all of them. Of around 200,000 clones listed, 80% were seen once; the top ten hold around 7%. The sequenced material came from PBMCs or T cells enriched from blood (not recorded which). The receptors derive from a woman aged 40 to 50 with acute COVID-19.

This clone was recorded a few times. This chain links TRBV4-3 with TRBJ1-5; 7 bases fit TRBD1. Germline loops: CDR1 LGHNA, CDR2 YSLEER. The CDR3 consists of 16 residues. Trimming took 0 bases from V and 2 from J; bases not matched to a gene: 4. CDR3 sequence (DNA): TGCGCCAGCAGCCAAGATCCCGGGACAGGCAATCAGCCCCAGCATTTT. This codes for CASSQDPGTGNQPQHF.

The count of this clone is one. V usage is TRBV27 and J usage is TRBJ1-2, with 11 bases lining up with TRBD1. With 5 bases clipped from V and 6 bases from J, the junction kept 5 bases outside the gene matches. Germline V CDR1 and CDR2: MNHEY, SMNVEV (reference sequence). CDR3 length equals 14 residues. The CDR3: CASSPLDRGHGYTF. CDR3 DNA sequence: TGTGCCAGCAGTCCATTGGACAGGGGGCATGGCTACACCTTC.

The rearrangement joins TRBV3-1 (or the pseudogene TRBV3-2) to TRBJ2-1, with TRBD2 identical over 13 bases. The CDR3 runs 17 residues. The V gene's germline CDR1 is LGHDT and CDR2 YNNKEL (reference sequence). Trimming cost V 4 bases and J 8 bases; bases outside gene matches: 11. The DNA of the CDR3 is TGTGCCAGCAGCCCAGGGACTAGCGGGATTGGGGGCCATGAGCAGTTCTTC. This encodes CASSPGTSGIGGHEQFF.

This clone was observed a single time. J is TRBJ1-5 and V is TRBV30; 7 bases line up with TRBD1. Per the germline V gene, CDR1 is GTSNPN and CDR2 is SVGIG (reference sequence). This CDR3 is 16 amino acids long. The V and J ends lost 3 bases and 0 bases, in that order; junction bases with no gene match: 8. The CDR3: CAWRGRDSNSNQPQHF. The CDR3 DNA reads as TGTGCCTGGAGGGGTCGGGACAGTAATAGCAATCAGCCCCAGCATTTT.

The chain carries TRBV2 and TRBJ2-7, with D perhaps matching TRBD1 (6 bases). Trimming cost V 2 bases and J 4 bases, with 12 bases left between them. Germline CDR1 is SNHLY and CDR2 is FYNNEI. The CDR3 contains 14 residues. The CDR3: CASSEFGGGYEQYF. CDR3 DNA: TGTGCCAGCAGTGAATTTGGGGGCGGGTACGAGCAGTACTTC.